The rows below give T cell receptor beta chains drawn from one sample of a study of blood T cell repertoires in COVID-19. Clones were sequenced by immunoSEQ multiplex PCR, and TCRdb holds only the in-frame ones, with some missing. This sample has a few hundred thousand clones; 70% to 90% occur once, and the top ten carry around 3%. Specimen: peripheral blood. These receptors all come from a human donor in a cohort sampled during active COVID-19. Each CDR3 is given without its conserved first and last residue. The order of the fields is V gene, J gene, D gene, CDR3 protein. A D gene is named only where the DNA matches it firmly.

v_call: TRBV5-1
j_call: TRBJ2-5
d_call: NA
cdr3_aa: ASSLGPGGEETQY

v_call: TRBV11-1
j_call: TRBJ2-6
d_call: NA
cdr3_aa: ASSPDMSLGANVLT

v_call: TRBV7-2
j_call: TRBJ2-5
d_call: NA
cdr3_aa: ASSLSGPQTNRQETQY

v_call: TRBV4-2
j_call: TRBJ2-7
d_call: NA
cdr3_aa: ASSPRDTEGYEQY

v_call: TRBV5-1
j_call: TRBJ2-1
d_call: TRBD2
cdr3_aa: ATRSSLAGGGNEQF

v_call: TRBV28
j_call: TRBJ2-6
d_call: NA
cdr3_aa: ASSGGDTGANVLT

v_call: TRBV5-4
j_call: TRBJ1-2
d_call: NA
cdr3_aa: ASSLTGHRYGYT

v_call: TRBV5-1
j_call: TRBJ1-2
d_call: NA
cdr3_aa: ASSLVDSTYGYT

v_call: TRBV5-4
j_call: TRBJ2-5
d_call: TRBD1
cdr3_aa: ASSLAGDRGTQY

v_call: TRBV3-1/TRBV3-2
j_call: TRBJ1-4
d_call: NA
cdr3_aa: ASSQDTIMSGVSMSEKLF

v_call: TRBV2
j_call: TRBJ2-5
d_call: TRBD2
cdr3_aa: ASSEAPGGGETQY

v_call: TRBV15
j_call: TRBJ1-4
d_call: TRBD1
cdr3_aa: ATSRDTTRTGRGKLF

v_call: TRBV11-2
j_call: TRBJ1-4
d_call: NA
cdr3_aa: ASSSTSQRQSTNEKLF

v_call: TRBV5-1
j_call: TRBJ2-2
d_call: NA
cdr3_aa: ASSGGTGANTGELF

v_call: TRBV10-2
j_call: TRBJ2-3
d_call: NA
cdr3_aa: ASSEGAFTDTQY

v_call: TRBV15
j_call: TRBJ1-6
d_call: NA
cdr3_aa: ATGPIRGPLH

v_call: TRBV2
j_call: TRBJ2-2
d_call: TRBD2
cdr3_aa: ASSRERENTGELF

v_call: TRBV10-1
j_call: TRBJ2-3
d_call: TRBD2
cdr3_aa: ASSPGLAWDTQY

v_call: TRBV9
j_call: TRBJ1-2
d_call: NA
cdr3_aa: ASSVHSSGNGYT

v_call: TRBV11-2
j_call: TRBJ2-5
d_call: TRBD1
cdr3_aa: ASSYRTGEETQY

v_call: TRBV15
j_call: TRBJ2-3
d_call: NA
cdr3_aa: ATRERWADTQY

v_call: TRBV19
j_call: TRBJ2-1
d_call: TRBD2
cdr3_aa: ASSPGTSGYNEQF

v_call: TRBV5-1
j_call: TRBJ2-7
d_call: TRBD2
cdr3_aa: ASSSSGTRNEQY

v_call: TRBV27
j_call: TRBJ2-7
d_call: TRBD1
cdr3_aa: ASSRLTGAVYEQY

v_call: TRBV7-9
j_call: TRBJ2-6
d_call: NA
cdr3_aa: ASSYLSSGANVLT

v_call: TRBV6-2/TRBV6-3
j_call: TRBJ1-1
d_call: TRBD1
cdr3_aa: ASSYSFETGRTEAF

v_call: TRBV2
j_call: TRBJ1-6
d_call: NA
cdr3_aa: ASSERGRTNSPLH

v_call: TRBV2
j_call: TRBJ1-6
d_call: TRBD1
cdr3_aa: ASSVGQGGSPLH

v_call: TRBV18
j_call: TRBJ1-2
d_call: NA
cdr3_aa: ASSPGGQQNYGYT

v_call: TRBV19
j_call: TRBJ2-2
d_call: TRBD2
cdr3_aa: ASSIPGRSGSRAGELF

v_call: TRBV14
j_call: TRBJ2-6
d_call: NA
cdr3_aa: ASSQDGFRRSGANVLT

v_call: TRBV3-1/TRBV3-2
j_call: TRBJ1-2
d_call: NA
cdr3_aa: ASSHREGRRDGYT

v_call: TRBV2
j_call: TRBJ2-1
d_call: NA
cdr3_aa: ASNGGISSYNEQF

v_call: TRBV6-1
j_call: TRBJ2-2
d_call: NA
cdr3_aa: ASSEIGGAGELF

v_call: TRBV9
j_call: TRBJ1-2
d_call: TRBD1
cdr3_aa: ASSGGWDRGPLHYGYT

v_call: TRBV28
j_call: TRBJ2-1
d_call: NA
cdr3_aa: ASSLRGLRGGSYNEQF

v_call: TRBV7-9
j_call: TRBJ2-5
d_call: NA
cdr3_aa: ASSLAVSAETQY

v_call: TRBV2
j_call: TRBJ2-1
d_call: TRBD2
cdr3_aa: ASSEGTSAYNEQF

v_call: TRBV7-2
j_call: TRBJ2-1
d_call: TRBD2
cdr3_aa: ASSLRGGPYNEQF

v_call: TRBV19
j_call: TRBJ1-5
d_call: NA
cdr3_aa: ASSVNSNQPQH

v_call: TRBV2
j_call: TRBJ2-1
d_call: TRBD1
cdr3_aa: ASSMPGQVRNEQF

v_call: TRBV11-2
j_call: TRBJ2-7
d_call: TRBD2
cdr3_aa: ASRLSGGPYEQY

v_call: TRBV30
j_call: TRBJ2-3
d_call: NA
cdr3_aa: AWGFIGGAGDTQY

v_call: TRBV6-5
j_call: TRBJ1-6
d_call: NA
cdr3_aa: ASRAGGDANSPLH

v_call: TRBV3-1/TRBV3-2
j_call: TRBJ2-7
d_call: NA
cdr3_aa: ASSQDLLVRPYEQY

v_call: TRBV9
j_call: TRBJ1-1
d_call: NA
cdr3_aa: ASSPTTAMNTEAF

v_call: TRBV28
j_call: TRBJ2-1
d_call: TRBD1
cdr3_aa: ASSLGPGTGYNEQF

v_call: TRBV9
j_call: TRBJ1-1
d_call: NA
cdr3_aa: ASSPKTENTEAF

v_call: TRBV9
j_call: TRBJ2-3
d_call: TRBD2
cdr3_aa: ASSVGLAGVGDTQY

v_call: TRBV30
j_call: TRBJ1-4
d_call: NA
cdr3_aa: AWTLNRVDEKLF

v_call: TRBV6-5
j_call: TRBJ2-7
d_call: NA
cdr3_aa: ASSPRGFFDYEQY

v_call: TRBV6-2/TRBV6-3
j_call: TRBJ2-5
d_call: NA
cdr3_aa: ASSYRHSLEGTQY

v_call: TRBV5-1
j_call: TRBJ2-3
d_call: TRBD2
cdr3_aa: ASSKGLAGTITDTQY

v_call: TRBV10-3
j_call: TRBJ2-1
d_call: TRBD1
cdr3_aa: AISESDVRTGGNEQF

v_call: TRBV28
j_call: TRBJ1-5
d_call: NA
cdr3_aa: ASREGGGLQPQH

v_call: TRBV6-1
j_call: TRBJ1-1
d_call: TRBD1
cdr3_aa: ASSEGQGAEAF

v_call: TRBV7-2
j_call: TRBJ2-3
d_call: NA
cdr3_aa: ASRLVGTDTQY

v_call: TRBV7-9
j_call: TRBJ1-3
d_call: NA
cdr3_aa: ASSLALTGPGNTIY

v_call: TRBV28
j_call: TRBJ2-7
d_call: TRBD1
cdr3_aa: ATQGATRSYEQY